This T cell receptor beta chain is drawn from a study of a mutant IDH1 vaccine in newly diagnosed glioma. About the research overall: A roughly 60% male, approximately 40% female split and a mean age of around 41 years characterized treated patients. Former treatment meant radiotherapy, temozolomide, or both; the majority had gotten both.

Germline V gene lookup returns CDR1 ENHRY and CDR2 SYGVKD. This CDR3 has 14 residues. With V trimmed by 4 bases and J by 2 bases, 4 bases remained unmatched. Here immunoSEQ multiplex PCR was the method, and the copy in TCRdb shows in-frame clones only, minus some. This table has approximately 81,000 clones, almost 85% appearing once. This clone was counted once. Its antigen is still unknown. Whole-study findings and limits: Changes to the top peripheral T cell clonotypes appeared unrelated to pseudoprogression. Immune responses induced by vaccination arose in 90% to 95% of the patients.

Time point given: week 23, last vaccination. The investigators gave 300 ug of mutant IDH1 20-mer peptide in each vaccine dose, together with topical imiquimod. Source: PBMCs, taken from a glioma patient whose treatment included an IDH1 peptide vaccine. V gene TRBV10-3 combines with J gene TRBJ1-2; TRBD1 matches 7 bases. The sequence was collected from a man younger than 40 with glioma. Some clones in this sample may be carry-over from other donors' samples. CDR3 loop: CAISASGQNYGYTF. In DNA form, the CDR3 reads TGTGCCATCAGTGCCTCGGGACAGAACTATGGCTACACCTTC.